Below, 25 T cell receptor beta chains from the same sample are listed, as sequenced in a study of T-cell memory formation after mild COVID-19. TCRdb redid the calling of the 5' RACE reads with MiXCR, one entry per CDR3 protein. The sample gives around 450,000 distinct CDR3 sequences, 20% to 30% of which show up once; roughly 8.7% is in the top ten. The sequenced material came from PBMCs or a T cell subset sorted from them (not recorded which). The receptors were gathered from an adult woman who had mild COVID-19 (a few samples of this study predate the infection). Cell type and time point are not known.

This clonotype was detected a few times. The genes are TRBV4-2 and TRBJ1-4; possibly TRBD1 for D (5 bases). Trimming removed 1 base at V and 8 bases at J, with 11 bases between. From germline, CDR1 is LGHNA and CDR2 YNFKEQ. The CDR3 totals 14 residues. CDR3 DNA: TGTGCCAGCAGCCAAGCACAGGCCGAGGAAAAACTGTTTTTT. It is translated as CASSQAQAEEKLFF.

V and J are TRBV9 and TRBJ1-4; D not resolved. V was shortened by 0 bases and J by 5 bases, with 8 bases between the two germline ends. The CDR3 extends over 14 amino acids. Germline-derived CDR1 and CDR2 are SGDLS and YYNGEE. The CDR3 sequence is CASSVGGGNEKLFF. The DNA for the CDR3 is TGTGCCAGCAGCGTAGGCGGAGGGAATGAAAAACTGTTTTTT.

This clonotype was detected a few times. This sequence joins TRBV4-3 and TRBJ2-2; D perhaps matches TRBD2 (6 bases). The length of the CDR3 is 18 residues. The germline V gene has CDR1 LGHNA and CDR2 YSLEER. Trimming shortened V by 0 bases and J by 0 bases, and 14 bases separated the two germline ends. The CDR3 coding sequence is TGCGCCAGCAGCCAAGATGTAAGGCGGGGTACGAACACCGGGGAGCTGTTTTTT. It yields the protein CASSQDVRRGTNTGELFF.

The chain joins TRBV27 to TRBJ2-1; a possible D gene is TRBD2 (5 bases). Looked up from germline, CDR1 is MNHEY and CDR2 is SMNVEV (reference sequence). The V end lost 3 bases, the J end lost 7 bases, and 13 bases lay between the germline ends. The CDR3 has 14 amino acids. CDR3: CASSLRTLGNEQFF. CDR3 nucleotide sequence: TGTGCCAGCAGTTTGAGGACTTTGGGTAATGAGCAGTTCTTC.

This clonotype occurred many times. This chain links TRBV24-1 with TRBJ2-2; the match to TRBD1 covers 10 bases. The CDR3 spans 17 residues. Trimming cost V 4 bases and J 0 bases; bases outside gene matches: 4. In germline, CDR1 is KGHDR, CDR2 SFDVKD. The CDR3 DNA reads as TGTGCCACCAGTGACCCCGGGACAGGGGCGAACACCGGGGAGCTGTTTTTT. Its translation: CATSDPGTGANTGELFF.

The gene calls are TRBV2 and TRBJ1-2; tentatively, D is TRBD1 (6 bases). V was shortened by 6 bases and J by 6 bases, with 14 bases between the two germline ends. The germline V gene has CDR1 SNHLY and CDR2 FYNNEI. The CDR3 covers 13 residues. The CDR3 DNA follows: TGTGCCAGCAGGAAACAGGGAATCGATGGCTACACCTTC. Its protein is CASRKQGIDGYTF.

The genes are TRBV12-3 or TRBV12-4 and TRBJ2-5; D unclear. V was pared by 3 bases and J by 7 bases, with 9 bases between. This CDR3 has 12 amino acids. CDR3 DNA: TGTGCCAGCAGTTTGGGCAGTGGGACCCAGTACTTC. Translated: CASSLGSGTQYF.

The chain employs TRBV4-1 and TRBJ2-3, with 7 nucleotides matching TRBD1. Per germline, CDR1 MGHRA and CDR2 YSYEKL. This CDR3 contains 16 residues. V lost 1 base to trimming and J lost 6 bases; unmatched junction nucleotides: 10. DNA of the CDR3: TGCGCCAGCAGCCAAGTGATGACTACAGGGGCGGATACGCAGTATTTT. It is translated as CASSQVMTTGADTQYF.

The table lists this clonotype with a few counts. The chain uses TRBV7-6 and TRBJ1-1; no definite D call. The V gene's germline CDR1 is SGHVS and CDR2 FNYEAQ. Trimming cost V 3 bases and J 0 bases, with 5 bases left between them. The CDR3 consists of 13 residues. This CDR3 reads CASSFSVNTEAFF. CDR3 DNA sequence: TGTGCCAGCAGCTTTTCCGTGAACACTGAAGCTTTCTTT.

This clonotype was observed a few times. This sequence joins TRBV5-1 and TRBJ2-3; D ambiguous. The germline CDR1 and CDR2 sequences are SGHRS and YFSETQ. Trimming took 0 bases from V and 1 from J, leaving 9 bases between them. This CDR3 spans 15 amino acids. The CDR3 protein is CASSLGTTGTDTQYF. The CDR3, as DNA: TGCGCCAGCAGCTTGGGGACCACAGGCACAGATACGCAGTATTTT. The variable domain in full, completed from reference TRBV5-1 and TRBJ2-3, reads KAGVTQTPRYLIKTRGQQVTLSCSPISGHRSVSWYQQTPGQGLQFLFEYFSETQRNKGNFPGRFSGRQFSNSRSEMNVSTLELGDSALYLCASSLGTTGTDTQYFGPGTRLTVL.

Only a few counts were recorded for this clonotype. The chain uses TRBV7-8 and TRBJ2-7; 11 bases align to TRBD1. CDR1 is SGHVS and CDR2 is FQNEAQ in the germline V gene. The CDR3 contains 16 residues. V trimming: 5 bases; J trimming: 3 bases; junction bases outside the gene matches: 9. The CDR3 DNA sequence: TGTGCCAGCAGCCCGGACGGGACAGGGGGAATCTACGAGCAGTACTTC. This codes for CASSPDGTGGIYEQYF.

The chain joins TRBV20-1 to TRBJ2-3; D remains ambiguous. Deletions cut 6 bases from V and 4 bases from J, with 11 bases between. This CDR3 contains 12 residues. Germline-derived CDR1 and CDR2 are DFQATT and SNEGSKA (reference sequence). Here the CDR3 DNA reads TGCAGTGCCTCAGAACATGCAGATACGCAGTATTTT. Residues: CSASEHADTQYF.

Only a few counts were recorded for this clonotype. The gene calls are TRBV7-6 and TRBJ2-5; D possibly corresponds to TRBD1 (6 bases). The CDR3 is made up of 14 amino acids. The germline gives CDR1 SGHVS, CDR2 FNYEAQ. The germline V and J ends were trimmed by 5 bases and 5 bases, with 15 bases remaining between them. This CDR3 reads CASSPRQDGETQYF. CDR3 bases: TGTGCCAGCAGCCCCCGACAGGATGGGGAGACCCAGTACTTC.

This rearrangement joins TRBV10-1 to TRBJ2-1, with TRBD2 matching 10 bases. The CDR3 consists of 15 residues. V was clipped by 3 bases and J by 8 bases; unmatched bases: 7. The germline CDR1 and CDR2 sequences are WNHNN and SYGVQD (reference sequence). Written as DNA, the CDR3 is TGCGCCAGCAGTGATCAGCGGGAGGGCCCCGATGAGCAGTTCTTC. It is translated as CASSDQREGPDEQFF.

V is TRBV15 and J is TRBJ2-7; D is unresolved. Trimming shortened V by 0 bases and J by 7 bases, and 10 bases separated the two germline ends. The CDR3 spans 13 residues. The germline V gene encodes CDR1 LNHNV and CDR2 YYDKDF (reference sequence). The CDR3 nucleotides read TGTGCCACCAGCAGAGATACTTTAAGGGAGCAGTACTTC. As protein: CATSRDTLREQYF.

In this sample, this clonotype turned up a few times. This chain joins TRBV20-1 and TRBJ2-7; no reliable D call. This CDR3 spans 13 amino acids. Germline CDR1 DFQATT, CDR2 SNEGSKA (reference sequence). Trimming removed 3 bases at V and 3 bases at J, with 12 bases between. The CDR3, as DNA: TGCAGTGCTAGGTTACGTGGTAGCTACGAGCAGTACTTC. Amino acid sequence: CSARLRGSYEQYF.

This clonotype was picked up a small number of times. The chain uses TRBV28 and TRBJ1-5; D call uncertain. This CDR3 spans 13 amino acids. Trimming took 10 bases from V and 4 from J, leaving 14 bases between them. Germline V gives CDR1 MDHEN, CDR2 SYDVKM. In DNA, the CDR3 is TGTGCCACTTGGCCAGGTCTTAATCAGCCCCAGCATTTT. Residues: CATWPGLNQPQHF.

This clonotype was counted a single time. The chain combines TRBV24-1 with TRBJ2-7; D uncertain. The CDR3 spans 14 residues. The V end was cut by 12 bases, the J end by 0 bases, with 17 bases between. CDR1 and CDR2 (germline): KGHDR, SFDVKD. The CDR3 is CAASPGPPSYEQYF. The CDR3 DNA reads TGTGCCGCTTCTCCCGGGCCCCCCTCCTACGAGCAGTACTTC.

This clonotype was picked up many times. The gene calls are TRBV15 and TRBJ2-5; D perhaps matches TRBD2 (5 bases). From germline, CDR1 is LNHNV and CDR2 YYDKDF (reference sequence). The germline V and J ends were trimmed by 0 bases and 2 bases, with 10 bases remaining between them. The CDR3 totals 15 residues. CDR3 sequence (DNA): TGTGCCACCAGCAGAGATCCCGGGAAACAAGAGACCCAGTACTTC. Encoded protein: CATSRDPGKQETQYF.

This clonotype has just a few counts. The chain has TRBV3-1 and TRBJ1-2, with 8 bases lining up with TRBD1. CDR3 length equals 15 residues. The J segment lost 2 bases and the V segment lost 2 bases, leaving 4 bases of the junction unmatched. Per germline, CDR1 LGHDT and CDR2 YNNKEL (reference sequence). The CDR3 reads CASSQRQGSNYGYTF. The CDR3 nucleotides are TGTGCCAGCAGCCAAAGACAGGGGTCGAACTATGGCTACACCTTC.

This sequence joins TRBV29-1 and TRBJ2-7; 7 positions match TRBD1. From germline, CDR1 is SQVTM and CDR2 ANQGSEA. The CDR3 spans 15 residues. Trimming took 5 bases from V and 1 from J; bases not matched to a gene: 11. CDR3 bases: TGCAGCGTTACAGGGGAGAACTCCGAGTCCTACGAGCAGTACTTC. It specifies CSVTGENSESYEQYF.

Ten or more counts support this clonotype. The chain has TRBV12-3 or TRBV12-4 and TRBJ2-7, with TRBD2 matching over 12 bases. The CDR3 sequence is 15 residues long. V lost 6 bases to trimming and J lost 3 bases; unmatched junction nucleotides: 6. The chain's CDR3 is CASSRGLAGSYEQYF. The CDR3 DNA reads as TGTGCCAGCAGCCGCGGACTAGCGGGAAGCTACGAGCAGTACTTC.

This clonotype was found a few times. The chain links TRBV7-2 to TRBJ1-2; D is ambiguous. Germline assignment: CDR1 SGHTA and CDR2 FQGNSA. The V gene lost 5 bases and the J gene lost 2 bases, with 21 bases spanning the gap. The length of the CDR3 is 17 residues. The CDR3: CASSTAAPTRANYGYTF. The CDR3 DNA reads as TGTGCCAGCAGCACGGCCGCCCCCACCCGGGCCAACTATGGCTACACCTTC.

This clonotype was found many times. The gene calls are TRBV5-1 and TRBJ2-1, with TRBD2 matching 7 bases. V trimming: 5 bases; J trimming: 4 bases; junction bases outside the gene matches: 12. The V gene's germline CDR1 is SGHRS and CDR2 YFSETQ. The CDR3 totals 16 residues. CDR3 coding DNA: TGCGCCAGCAGAAGAGATCCGGGACTAACGTACAATGAGCAGTTCTTC. As protein: CASRRDPGLTYNEQFF.

V gene TRBV9 combines with J gene TRBJ1-1; a weak D match, TRBD1 (6 bases). There are 15 residues in the CDR3. Germline V gene sequence: CDR1 SGDLS, CDR2 YYNGEE. V was clipped by 0 bases and J by 1 base, with 10 bases between them. This CDR3 reads CASSVEGGGNTEAFF. CDR3 bases: TGTGCCAGCAGCGTAGAAGGAGGGGGGAACACTGAAGCTTTCTTT.